The next 10 T cell receptor beta chains were all read from a single sample in a study of blood T cell repertoires in COVID-19 (dated by TCRdb to 2020 to 2022). Library preparation used the immunoSEQ multiplex PCR assay. Imported from immuneACCESS, the table was reduced by TCRdb to in-frame sequences with V and J called. These copies leave out some clones; in studies compared against another copy, an unresolved V gene accounts for under half, and the cause of the remainder is not known. The sample profile shows approximately 300,000 clones; roughly 90% of them were found once. The ten largest clones take up roughly 3.9% of the sample. The sequencing input was PBMCs or T cells enriched from blood (not recorded which). The receptors stem from a woman aged 25 to 39 who had been exposed to COVID-19.

The chain has TRBV19 and TRBJ2-7; TRBD1 aligns across 9 bases. The germline V gene encodes CDR1 LNHDA and CDR2 SQIVND (reference sequence). With V trimmed by 4 bases and J by 5 bases, 9 bases remained unmatched. CDR3 length equals 15 residues. The DNA of the CDR3 is TGTGCCAGTAGTAACCGGGGACAGGGAGGCAACGAGCAGTACTTC. Translated, it gives CASSNRGQGGNEQYF.

This chain uses TRBV4-3 with TRBJ1-6; 7 bases are shared with TRBD1. V lost 0 bases and J lost 5; bases outside the gene matches: 4. CDR1 is LGHNA and CDR2 is YSLEER in the germline V gene. CDR3 length equals 16 residues. The DNA for the CDR3 is TGCGCCAGCAGCCAAGAAGACAGGGCCGATAATTCACCCCTCCACTTT. Translating gives CASSQEDRADNSPLHF.

The chain combines TRBV6-1 with TRBJ2-4, with TRBD2 as a possible D gene (6 bases). The CDR3 is 14 residues long. Germline CDR1 MNHNS, CDR2 SASEGT. The V and J ends lost 2 bases and 9 bases respectively, with 14 bases between them. The CDR3 DNA reads TGTGCCAGCAGTGAACAGTCGGGGGAGAGCATTCAGTACTTC. Its protein product is CASSEQSGESIQYF.

The gene calls are TRBV5-5 and TRBJ2-3; tentative D call: TRBD1 (5 bases). The germline gives CDR1 SGHKS, CDR2 YYEKEE (reference sequence). Trimming removed 0 bases at V and 11 bases at J, with 10 bases between. The CDR3 extends over 12 amino acids. The CDR3 bases are TGTGCCAGCAGCTTGGAGGCAGGGATGCAGTATTTT. This codes for CASSLEAGMQYF. The full variable domain, in which reference TRBV5-5 and TRBJ2-3 provide the parts outside the CDR3, is DAGVTQSPTHLIKTRGQQVTLRCSPISGHKSVSWYQQVLGQGPQFIFQYYEKEERGRGNFPDRFSARQFPNYSSELNVNALLLGDSALYLCASSLEAGMQYFGPGTRLTVL.

This chain connects TRBV27 to TRBJ2-1, with TRBD2 matching 14 bases. V shed 4 bases, J shed 7 bases, and the junction held 6 bases outside the gene matches. In germline, CDR1 is MNHEY, CDR2 SMNVEV (reference sequence). The CDR3 is 16 amino acids. CDR3 loop: CASSSLTSGGANEQFF. Written as DNA, the CDR3 is TGTGCCAGCAGTTCCTTGACTAGCGGGGGGGCAAATGAGCAGTTCTTC.

The genes are TRBV6-6 and TRBJ2-7; a possible D gene is TRBD1 (6 bases). Germline CDR1 and CDR2: MNHNY and SVGAGI (reference sequence). This CDR3 region has 16 residues. V lost 0 bases and J lost 1, with 13 bases in between. This chain's CDR3 is CASSYSVQGHSYEQYF. As DNA, the CDR3 is TGTGCCAGCAGTTACTCCGTCCAGGGGCATTCCTACGAGCAGTACTTC.

V usage is TRBV10-3 and J usage is TRBJ1-3; D unclear. CDR1 is ENHRY and CDR2 is SYGVKD in the germline V gene. V was clipped by 3 bases and J by 0 bases, with 12 bases between them. CDR3 length: 16 residues. The CDR3 coding sequence is TGTGCCATCAGTGAAGTGGGCCGTCGCTCTGGAAACACCATATATTTT. This sequence encodes CAISEVGRRSGNTIYF.

There are a few counts of this clone. V usage is TRBV19 and J usage is TRBJ2-1, with TRBD1 matching 8 bases. Germline CDR1 LNHDA, CDR2 SQIVND (reference sequence). The CDR3 runs 16 residues. V gave up 7 bases and J gave up 7 bases; unmatched junction bases: 15. The CDR3 bases are TGTGCCAGTACCCCCTCCAGGGGGCGTTTCGTGAATGAGCAGTTCTTC. This encodes CASTPSRGRFVNEQFF.

This chain links TRBV27 with TRBJ2-3; 9 bases agree with TRBD1. The CDR3 is 14 amino acids. After removal of 4 bases from V and 1 base from J, the junction contained 0 bases not matched to a gene. Germline loops: CDR1 MNHEY, CDR2 SMNVEV (reference sequence). The CDR3 here is CASSWTGGTDTQYF. For the CDR3, the DNA is TGTGCCAGCAGTTGGACAGGGGGCACAGATACGCAGTATTTT.

The chain employs TRBV2 and TRBJ1-1; 9 bases line up with TRBD1. Germline CDR1 and CDR2: SNHLY and FYNNEI. With 6 bases clipped from V and 3 bases from J, the junction kept 8 bases outside the gene matches. The CDR3 is made up of 15 amino acids. The CDR3 region is CASRATGGWDTEAFF. CDR3 bases: TGTGCCAGCAGGGCTACAGGGGGCTGGGACACTGAAGCTTTCTTT.